A single sample is the source of the 28 T cell receptor beta chains below, sequenced in a study of T cell changes during pregnancy in multiple sclerosis. TCRdb's table, derived via immunoSEQ multiplex PCR, lists solely in-frame clones and lacks some. This table holds around 100,000 clones, 85% to 95% found once. The sequenced sample was peripheral blood, obtained after pregnancy. These receptors all come from a female donor with multiple sclerosis, enrolled in a pregnancy study.

The count of this clone is one. V usage is TRBV29-1 and J usage is TRBJ2-3; TRBD2 matches 7 bases. Germline loops: CDR1 SQVTM, CDR2 ANQGSEA. J lost 6 bases, V lost 7 bases, and 4 bases had no gene match. The CDR3 runs to 11 residues. CDR3 amino acids: CSAGTTDTQYF. CDR3 coding DNA: TGCAGCGCAGGGACTACGGATACGCAGTATTTT.

This chain connects TRBV20-1 to TRBJ2-7; D remains unclear. The germline CDR1 and CDR2 sequences are DFQATT and SNEGSKA (reference sequence). This CDR3 has 11 amino acids. The V gene lost 6 bases and the J gene lost 6 bases, with 12 bases spanning the gap. The CDR3 bases are TGCAGTGCCCCCGCACTCACCGAGCAGTACTTC. Its protein product is CSAPALTEQYF.

V is TRBV5-1 and J is TRBJ2-1, with D tentatively TRBD2 (5 bases). CDR1 is SGHRS, CDR2 YFSETQ, per germline. The CDR3 spans 16 residues. V was clipped by 5 bases and J by 3 bases, with 18 bases between them. CDR3 sequence: CASSLLGGENYNEQFF. The CDR3 nucleotides read TGCGCCAGCAGTCTCTTAGGAGGTGAAAACTACAATGAGCAGTTCTTC.

This chain uses TRBV27 with TRBJ2-1, with a possible D match to TRBD2 (6 bases). The germline V and J ends were trimmed by 8 bases and 2 bases, with 19 bases remaining between them. The CDR3 length is 16 residues. The germline gives CDR1 MNHEY, CDR2 SMNVEV (reference sequence). The CDR3 bases are TGTGCCAGCCGCCCTGCGGGGCGCGGGGCCTACAATGAGCAGTTCTTC. This codes for CASRPAGRGAYNEQFF.

The chain joins TRBV5-4 to TRBJ2-1, with TRBD2 matching over 9 bases. The CDR3 consists of 14 residues. With V trimmed by 6 bases and J by 5 bases, 6 bases remained unmatched. The germline V gene has CDR1 SGHNT and CDR2 YYREEE (reference sequence). The CDR3 nucleotides read TGTGCCAGCAACCCGGGACTAGCTAACAATGAGCAGTTCTTC. It translates to CASNPGLANNEQFF.

The rearrangement joins TRBV7-7 to TRBJ2-2; possibly TRBD2 for D (6 bases). This CDR3 has 12 amino acids. V lost 10 bases and J 2 bases, leaving 8 bases between the germline ends. The germline V gene has CDR1 SSHAT and CDR2 FNYEAQ (reference sequence). The DNA of the CDR3 is TGTGCCAAGGGAGGAAACACCGGGGAGCTGTTTTTT. Protein: CAKGGNTGELFF.

CDR3 sequence reads: CASISGQTGYTF. The CDR3, as DNA: TGTGCCAGCATTTCCGGACAGACGGGCTACACCTTC. The V and J genes are TRBV28 and TRBJ1-2; D possibly corresponds to TRBD1 (6 bases). Germline CDR1 reads MDHEN; CDR2 reads SYDVKM. The CDR3 is 12 amino acids. V lost 7 bases to trimming and J lost 8 bases, with 14 bases between them.

The chain combines TRBV9 with TRBJ1-2; no firm D call. V gave up 4 bases and J gave up 4 bases, with 17 bases separating them. This CDR3 is 15 amino acids long. Germline V gene sequence: CDR1 SGDLS, CDR2 YYNGEE. The CDR3 sequence is CASSPDVLVTYGYTF. The CDR3 coding sequence is TGTGCCAGCAGCCCAGACGTCCTAGTAACCTATGGCTACACCTTC.

The V and J genes are TRBV19 and TRBJ2-3, with D tentatively TRBD1 (6 bases). Trimming removed 5 bases at V and 2 bases at J, with 11 bases between. Germline-derived CDR1 and CDR2 are LNHDA and SQIVND (reference sequence). CDR3 length equals 14 residues. The CDR3 is CASSVTGITDTQYF. The DNA of the CDR3 is TGTGCCAGTAGTGTAACAGGGATCACAGATACGCAGTATTTT.

The rearrangement joins TRBV5-1 to TRBJ1-5, with 9 bases lining up with TRBD1. From germline, CDR1 is SGHRS and CDR2 YFSETQ. The CDR3 is made up of 17 amino acids. V lost 2 bases and J lost 4; bases outside the gene matches: 10. CDR3 region: CASSFRQGDLRNQPQHF. The CDR3 coding sequence is TGCGCCAGCAGCTTTCGACAGGGGGATCTGAGGAATCAGCCCCAGCATTTT.

The chain carries TRBV6-5 and TRBJ1-1; TRBD1 is a possible D gene (5 bases). This CDR3 region has 14 residues. Trimming removed 4 bases from V and 1 base from J, with 10 bases in between. Germline-derived CDR1 and CDR2 are MNHEY and SVGAGI. Here the CDR3 reads CASSSRAKNTEAFF. The DNA for the CDR3 is TGTGCCAGCAGTTCCAGGGCTAAGAACACTGAAGCTTTCTTT.

This clone turned up a few times. The gene calls are TRBV6-6 and TRBJ2-2; D call uncertain. V lost 6 bases to trimming and J lost 6 bases, with 8 bases between them. The CDR3 is 12 amino acids. CDR1 MNHNY and CDR2 SVGAGI come from the germline V gene (reference sequence). Here the CDR3 reads CASSPQAGELFF. The CDR3 DNA is TGTGCCAGCAGCCCCCAGGCCGGGGAGCTGTTTTTT.

This chain joins TRBV9 and TRBJ1-2; D gene unclear. CDR1 and CDR2 (germline): SGDLS, YYNGEE. Trimming left V 4 bases short and J 6 bases short, with 7 bases between. This CDR3 is 11 amino acids long. CDR3 DNA: TGTGCCAGCAGCACCCAGAATGGCTACACCTTC. Protein product: CASSTQNGYTF. Combining the CDR3 with reference TRBV9 and TRBJ1-2 gives the whole variable domain DSGVTQTPKHLITATGQRVTLRCSPRSGDLSVYWYQQSLDQGLQFLIQYYNGEERAKGNILERFSAQQFPDLHSELNLSSLELGDSALYFCASSTQNGYTFGSGTRLTVV.

This clone has a single count. The V call is TRBV4-1, the J call TRBJ1-4, with 7 bases matching TRBD1. V trimming: 2 bases; J trimming: 5 bases; junction bases outside the gene matches: 11. The V gene's germline CDR1 is MGHRA and CDR2 YSYEKL. This CDR3 has 17 residues. Here the CDR3 DNA reads TGCGCCAGCAGCCAACACCCGGGGAGACAGGGAAATGAAAAACTGTTTTTT. Protein: CASSQHPGRQGNEKLFF.

The gene calls are TRBV18 and TRBJ2-3; 7 nucleotides match TRBD2. The V and J ends lost 4 bases and 1 base, in that order; junction bases with no gene match: 2. Germline assignment: CDR1 KGHSH and CDR2 LQKENI. The CDR3 extends over 14 amino acids. The CDR3 spells CASSRDYGTDTQYF. The CDR3 DNA reads as TGTGCCAGCTCACGGGACTACGGCACAGATACGCAGTATTTT.

The chain carries TRBV13 and TRBJ2-3; 7 nucleotides align to TRBD1. Germline loops: CDR1 PRHDT, CDR2 FYEKMQ (reference sequence). V trimming: 0 bases; J trimming: 4 bases; junction bases outside the gene matches: 4. The CDR3 totals 15 residues. The CDR3 DNA is TGTGCCAGCAGCTTAGGCAGGGGGAAGGCAGATACGCAGTATTTT. Translated: CASSLGRGKADTQYF.

The chain joins TRBV27 to TRBJ1-5, with TRBD1 matching over 7 bases. The length of the CDR3 is 16 residues. The V segment lost 6 bases and the J segment 6 bases; nucleotides outside the gene matches: 14. CDR1 is MNHEY, CDR2 SMNVEV, per germline (reference sequence). The CDR3: CASSPRGTAGRQPQHF. The CDR3, as DNA: TGTGCCAGCAGCCCCAGGGGGACGGCAGGACGTCAGCCCCAGCATTTT.

The rearrangement links TRBV6-6 to TRBJ1-1, with D unclear. V was cut by 5 bases and J by 5 bases, with 15 bases left in between. Germline V CDR1 and CDR2: MNHNY, SVGAGI (reference sequence). This CDR3 spans 14 amino acids. The CDR3 loop is CASSPVRDLTEAFF. The DNA of the CDR3 is TGTGCCAGCAGTCCCGTGAGGGATTTGACTGAAGCTTTCTTT.

The chain is built from TRBV5-1 and TRBJ1-2, with D perhaps TRBD1 (5 bases). This CDR3 has 12 residues. V lost 0 bases and J 8 bases, leaving 8 bases between the germline ends. Looked up from germline, CDR1 is SGHRS and CDR2 is YFSETQ. The CDR3 protein is CASSLAGGGYTF. The CDR3 coding sequence is TGCGCCAGCAGCTTGGCGGGGGGGGGCTACACCTTC.

The V gene is TRBV27, the J gene TRBJ2-3; D unresolved. In germline, CDR1 is MNHEY, CDR2 SMNVEV (reference sequence). V lost 0 bases to trimming and J lost 2 bases, with 6 bases between them. The CDR3 has 14 residues. This CDR3 reads CASSLSSVTDTQYF. The CDR3, as DNA: TGTGCCAGCAGTTTATCGAGTGTCACAGATACGCAGTATTTT.

The chain uses TRBV19 and TRBJ2-3; 10 positions agree with TRBD2. Germline V gene lookup returns CDR1 LNHDA and CDR2 SQIVND (reference sequence). CDR3 length: 15 amino acids. With V trimmed by 6 bases and J by 8 bases, 11 bases remained unmatched. The CDR3 region is CASRDTSGVRGTQYF. CDR3 bases: TGTGCCAGTAGGGACACTAGCGGGGTCCGGGGTACGCAGTATTTT.

The chain has TRBV12-5 and TRBJ1-6; TRBD1 might be the D (6 bases). Per the germline V gene, CDR1 is LGHNT and CDR2 is FRNRAP. This CDR3 contains 14 residues. Trimming cost V 3 bases and J 10 bases, with 13 bases left between them. CDR3 sequence: CASGLDRSASPLHF. In DNA form, the CDR3 reads TGTGCTAGTGGTTTAGACAGGTCTGCGTCACCCCTCCACTTT.

This chain connects TRBV6-4 to TRBJ2-1; 10 bases fit TRBD2. J was trimmed by 0 bases and V by 9 bases; bases with no gene match: 2. Per the germline V gene, CDR1 is MRHNA and CDR2 is SNTAGT. This CDR3 spans 14 amino acids. CDR3: CASSSGSSYNEQFF. The CDR3 bases are TGTGCCAGTTCTAGCGGGAGCTCCTACAATGAGCAGTTCTTC.

The table lists this clone with a count of one. V and J are TRBV5-1 and TRBJ2-7; 12 bases fit TRBD2. V shed 2 bases and J 3 bases; nucleotides not matched to a gene: 3. Germline V gene data show CDR1 as SGHRS and CDR2 as YFSETQ. The CDR3 length is 15 residues. In DNA, the CDR3 is TGCGCCAGCAGCTTTACTAGCGGGGGGATCTACGAGCAGTACTTC. Translated: CASSFTSGGIYEQYF.

This chain joins TRBV7-9 and TRBJ2-7; 10 bases are a match to TRBD1. This CDR3 has 14 residues. From germline, CDR1 is SEHNR and CDR2 FQNEAQ (reference sequence). V was pared by 2 bases and J by 5 bases, with 3 bases of the junction left unmatched. The CDR3 coding sequence is TGTGCCAGCAGCTTAAGGGACAGGGGACACGAGCAGTACTTC. Protein: CASSLRDRGHEQYF.

The V gene is TRBV5-1, the J gene TRBJ2-3; D unclear. Germline V gene lookup returns CDR1 SGHRS and CDR2 YFSETQ. The length of the CDR3 is 14 residues. Trimming removed 5 bases from V and 2 bases from J, with 12 bases in between. DNA for the CDR3: TGCGCCAGCAGGCGAACGGTCAACACAGATACGCAGTATTTT. The encoded protein is CASRRTVNTDTQYF.

The chain joins TRBV18 to TRBJ1-5; D possibly corresponds to TRBD1 (5 bases). V lost 2 bases and J 0 bases, leaving 17 bases between the germline ends. Per the germline V gene, CDR1 is KGHSH and CDR2 is LQKENI. This CDR3 spans 18 amino acids. CDR3 nucleotide sequence: TGTGCCAGCTCACCATTTGGTCAGGGAGGAGGTAGCAATCAGCCCCAGCATTTT. Amino acid sequence: CASSPFGQGGGSNQPQHF.

The chain couples TRBV9 to TRBJ1-1; the match to TRBD1 covers 8 bases. The V and J ends lost 3 bases and 4 bases, in that order; junction bases with no gene match: 2. The CDR3 totals 13 residues. CDR1 and CDR2 from the germline V gene are SGDLS and YYNGEE. The CDR3: CASSAQGVTEAFF. The CDR3 bases are TGTGCCAGCAGCGCACAGGGGGTCACTGAAGCTTTCTTT.